Below are 9 T cell receptor beta chains sequenced from a single sample in a study of T cells in localized non-small cell lung cancer. Sequencing was performed with immunoSEQ multiplex PCR; in TCRdb, only in-frame clones are kept and a portion is missing. This table holds 70,000 to 80,000 clones, around nine tenths found once. This sample comprised peripheral blood, obtained before any cancer treatment. These receptors were taken from a woman aged 35 to 70 with stage I squamous cell lung carcinoma.

This chain links TRBV30 with TRBJ1-1; the D is unclear. Germline V gene data show CDR1 as GTSNPN and CDR2 as SVGIG (reference sequence). The length of the CDR3 is 12 residues. V was cut by 0 bases and J by 4 bases, with 6 bases left in between. CDR3 coding DNA: TGTGCCTGGAGTGTAGCAGGCACTGAAGCTTTCTTT. This encodes CAWSVAGTEAFF.

This chain uses TRBV29-1 with TRBJ1-1, with TRBD1 matching over 7 bases. The CDR3 runs 10 residues. Trimming took 7 bases from V and 4 from J; bases not matched to a gene: 0. Germline-derived CDR1 and CDR2 are SQVTM and ANQGSEA. Here the CDR3 DNA reads TGCAGCGCAGGGGGCACTGAAGCTTTCTTT. It encodes CSAGGTEAFF.

The chain uses TRBV11-3 and TRBJ1-1; TRBD1 agrees at 7 bases. This CDR3 has 14 amino acids. Germline V gene data show CDR1 as SGHNT and CDR2 as YENEEA. V lost 5 bases to trimming and J lost 0 bases; unmatched junction nucleotides: 3. The CDR3 spells CASSHTGVNTEAFF. The DNA for the CDR3 is TGTGCCAGCAGCCACACAGGGGTGAACACTGAAGCTTTCTTT. Together with reference TRBV11-3 and TRBJ1-1, the CDR3 gives the full variable domain: EAGVVQSPRYKIIEKKQPVAFWCNPISGHNTLYWYLQNLGQGPELLIRYENEEAVDDSQLPKDRFSAERLKGVDSTLKIQPAELGDSAVYLCASSHTGVNTEAFFGQGTRLTVV.

V gene TRBV30 combines with J gene TRBJ1-2, with unresolved D. Trimming pared 1 base from V and 10 bases from J, leaving 7 bases between. CDR1 and CDR2 from the germline V gene are GTSNPN and SVGIG (reference sequence). CDR3 size: 10 residues. The CDR3 DNA is TGTGCCTGGAGTGCAGGTTACTACACCTTC. This gives the protein CAWSAGYYTF.

The V gene is TRBV7-2, the J gene TRBJ2-3, with D tentatively TRBD1 (5 bases). In germline, CDR1 is SGHTA, CDR2 FQGNSA. The ends were cut back, 1 base at V and 4 bases at J, with 9 bases in the middle. This CDR3 contains 14 residues. The CDR3 region is CASSLGGGSDTQYF. The CDR3 region has the DNA TGTGCCAGCAGCTTAGGGGGCGGTTCAGATACGCAGTATTTT.

This sequence joins TRBV5-4 and TRBJ2-5; 12 bases line up with TRBD1. Unmatched junction bases numbered 3, after V lost 4 bases and J lost 5 bases. CDR1 and CDR2 from the germline V gene are SGHNT and YYREEE (reference sequence). The CDR3 loop spans 14 amino acids. This CDR3 is CASSTGQGAETQYF. DNA for the CDR3: TGTGCCAGCAGCACGGGACAGGGGGCTGAGACCCAGTACTTC. The variable domain in full, with the rest retrieved from reference TRBV5-4 and TRBJ2-5, is ETGVTQSPTHLIKTRGQQVTLRCSSQSGHNTVSWYQQALGQGPQFIFQYYREEENGRGNFPPRFSGLQFPNYSSELNVNALELDDSALYLCASSTGQGAETQYFGPGTRLLVL.

The count of this clone is one. The chain combines TRBV5-1 with TRBJ2-1; D ambiguous. The germline V gene has CDR1 SGHRS and CDR2 YFSETQ. The CDR3 loop spans 13 amino acids. Trimming took 3 bases from V and 2 from J, leaving 6 bases between them. CDR3 loop: CASSSNAYNEQFF. CDR3 coding DNA: TGCGCCAGCAGCTCCAACGCCTACAATGAGCAGTTCTTC.

The chain has TRBV6-1 and TRBJ1-1, with a possible D match to TRBD1 (5 bases). Germline values: CDR1 MNHNS, CDR2 SASEGT. CDR3 length equals 13 residues. V was trimmed by 4 bases and J by 9 bases, leaving 15 bases between them. The CDR3 nucleotides are TGTGCCAGCAGTGCCCCGGGGGGTACCAAAGCTTTCTTT. Translating gives CASSAPGGTKAFF.

This chain links TRBV29-1 with TRBJ1-1; tentatively, D is TRBD1 (6 bases). Looked up from germline, CDR1 is SQVTM and CDR2 is ANQGSEA. Trimming took off 3 bases at V and 1 base at J, with 12 bases between the two ends. The CDR3 is 14 residues long. CDR3 sequence: CSVEPGAKNTEAFF. In DNA, the CDR3 is TGCAGCGTTGAGCCAGGGGCAAAGAACACTGAAGCTTTCTTT.